This T cell receptor (beta chain) derives from a study of a mutant IDH1 vaccine in newly diagnosed glioma. Turning to the study itself: Vaccine administration was initiated 4-6 weeks following radiotherapy alone, or with temozolomide cycles. Males made up approximately 60% and females about 38% of treated patients, whose mean age was about 41 years.

Study findings and constraints: Overall, more than 80% of patients had vaccine-induced immune responses.

The time point here: week 11, during vaccination. Mutant IDH1 20-mer peptide, at 300 ug, made up each vaccine dose, with topical imiquimod. The germline V gene encodes CDR1 SGHNT and CDR2 YYREEE (reference sequence). CDR3 length equals 15 residues. Worth noting for this clone: What it recognizes is unknown. One end of the junction fails to match germline, which may point to a read error.

Libraries were prepared by immunoSEQ multiplex PCR; TCRdb keeps only in-frame clonotypes and omits some of them. The sample contains about 130,000 clones, around three quarters of which appear only once. This specimen consisted of PBMCs, obtained from a glioma patient whose treatment included an IDH1 peptide vaccine. This chain links TRBV5-4 with TRBJ2-1; 12 bases map to TRBD2. The source is a man aged 40-55 years with glioma. CDR3 DNA: TGTGCCAGCACCTTGGAACGGACTAGCGGGGATGAGCAGCTCTTC. Its translation: CASTLERTSGDEQLF. The entire variable domain, with the rest obtained from reference TRBV5-4 and TRBJ2-1, is as follows: ETGVTQSPTHLIKTRGQQVTLRCSSQSGHNTVSWYQQALGQGPQFIFQYYREEENGRGNFPPRFSGLQFPNYSSELNVNALELDDSALYLCASTLERTSGDEQLFGPGTRLTVL.